These 27 T cell receptor beta chains were sequenced from one sample in a study of shared clonotypes between healthy human individuals. Produced via immunoSEQ multiplex PCR; TCRdb's table is partial and in-frame only. This sample yields about 590,000 clones, of which less than 97% are seen a single time; 0.085% to 0.11% belongs to the top ten. CD45RO negativity and positive selection for CCR7 defined naive CD8 cells, a population that excluded terminally differentiated effector memory CD45RA+ cells. What was sequenced was naive CD8+ T cells sorted from blood. These receptors originate from a woman in her thirties in good health.

The J gene is TRBJ1-5, the V gene TRBV28, with D uncertain. The length of the CDR3 is 14 residues. V lost 6 bases and J lost 1, with 10 bases in between. The germline V gene encodes CDR1 MDHEN and CDR2 SYDVKM. The DNA of the CDR3 is TGTGCCAGCAGCCTGATAGAGAGCAATCAGCCCCAGCATTTT. Protein sequence: CASSLIESNQPQHF.

The chain has TRBV29-1 and TRBJ2-1; D may be TRBD1 or TRBD2 (5 bases each). This CDR3 spans 14 amino acids. CDR1 and CDR2 from the germline V gene are SQVTM and ANQGSEA. The V gene lost 3 bases and the J gene lost 7 bases, with 16 bases spanning the gap. CDR3 coding DNA: TGCAGCGTTGAGTTTGGGGGTGGTGAGAATGAGCAGTTCTTC. The encoded protein is CSVEFGGGENEQFF.

V usage is TRBV7-9 and J usage is TRBJ1-1; D is unclear. Germline V gene data show CDR1 as SEHNR and CDR2 as FQNEAQ (reference sequence). The CDR3 totals 12 residues. V dropped 5 bases and J dropped 11 bases, with 15 bases sitting between them. The CDR3 sequence is CASSVREVEAFF. DNA of the CDR3: TGTGCCAGCAGCGTACGCGAAGTAGAGGCTTTCTTT.

This clone was picked up a small number of times. DNA for the CDR3: TGCGCCAGCAGCCAAGATCGAGGACGGAGTAACTATGGCTACACCTTC. Residues: CASSQDRGRSNYGYTF. J is TRBJ1-2 and V is TRBV4-1; no firm D call. With 0 bases removed from V and 1 base from J, the gap between germline ends came to 12 bases. Germline V CDR1 and CDR2: MGHRA, YSYEKL. This CDR3 comprises 16 residues.

The chain combines TRBV10-2 with TRBJ2-4; D remains unclear. With 2 bases removed from V and 1 base from J, the gap between germline ends came to 18 bases. CDR3 length: 18 residues. Germline CDR1 WSHSY, CDR2 SAAADI. CDR3 bases: TGCGCCAGCAGTGAGCCCCCTACAGACATTTGGGCCAAAAACATTCAGTACTTC. Translation: CASSEPPTDIWAKNIQYF.

The rearrangement uses TRBV9 and TRBJ2-1, with D perhaps given as TRBD1 or TRBD2 (5 bases each). CDR1 is SGDLS, CDR2 YYNGEE, per germline. The CDR3 has 13 amino acids. V gave up 2 bases and J gave up 6 bases, with 9 bases separating them. As DNA, the CDR3 is TGTGCCAGCAGCGTCCGGGACGCCAATGAGCAGTTCTTC. It codes for CASSVRDANEQFF.

This clone was counted a few times. The DNA for the CDR3 is TGTGCCAGCAGCTTAGAAGGCGGAGGGACCTACGAGCAGTACTTC. Its protein product is CASSLEGGGTYEQYF. The chain is built from TRBV13 and TRBJ2-7, with D perhaps matching TRBD2 (6 bases). The CDR3 length is 15 residues. Germline V gene sequence: CDR1 PRHDT, CDR2 FYEKMQ (reference sequence). The V and J ends lost 1 base and 2 bases respectively, with 12 bases between them.

Only one count was recorded for this clone. V and J are TRBV6-5 and TRBJ1-2; no clear D. V dropped 0 bases and J dropped 4 bases, with 12 bases sitting between them. This CDR3 spans 15 amino acids. Germline CDR1 and CDR2: MNHEY and SVGAGI. The DNA of the CDR3 is TGTGCCAGCAGTTACTCAGGCAGGTCCTCCTATGGCTACACCTTC. This gives the protein CASSYSGRSSYGYTF.

The rearrangement links TRBV29-1 to TRBJ2-7, with TRBD2 matching over 9 bases. From germline, CDR1 is SQVTM and CDR2 ANQGSEA. The CDR3 has 15 amino acids. With 5 bases clipped from V and 4 bases from J, the junction kept 12 bases outside the gene matches. This chain's CDR3 is CSVSGGRVPSYEQYF. CDR3 DNA sequence: TGCAGCGTTTCTGGCGGGAGGGTCCCAAGTTACGAGCAGTACTTC.

The chain combines TRBV7-9 with TRBJ2-1; D may be TRBD1 or TRBD2 (6 bases each). This CDR3 contains 14 residues. V lost 5 bases to trimming and J lost 8 bases, with 16 bases between them. The V gene's germline CDR1 is SEHNR and CDR2 FQNEAQ (reference sequence). This chain's CDR3 is CASSAKMGGDEQFF. CDR3 sequence (DNA): TGTGCCAGCAGCGCCAAGATGGGGGGCGATGAGCAGTTCTTC. Looking up the rest from reference TRBV7-9 and TRBJ2-1 gives the full variable domain: DTGVSQNPRHKITKRGQNVTFRCDPISEHNRLYWYRQTLGQGPEFLTYFQNEAQLEKSRLLSDRFSAERPKGSFSTLEIQRTEQGDSAMYLCASSAKMGGDEQFFGPGTRLTVL.

This chain uses TRBV5-1 with TRBJ2-7, with D hard to call. Germline CDR1 SGHRS, CDR2 YFSETQ. The length of the CDR3 is 14 residues. V shed 7 bases and J shed 1 base, with 15 bases lying between them. Written as DNA, the CDR3 is TGCGCCAGCGCGTGGGTCCTAGGGTCCTACGAGCAGTACTTC. It specifies CASAWVLGSYEQYF.

The chain has TRBV7-8 and TRBJ1-4; D is possibly TRBD1 (5 bases). CDR3 length equals 16 residues. V dropped 3 bases and J dropped 5 bases, with 16 bases sitting between them. The germline CDR1 and CDR2 sequences are SGHVS and FQNEAQ. CDR3 sequence reads: CASSFGASSPNEKLFF. DNA for the CDR3: TGTGCCAGCAGCTTCGGGGCGAGTTCCCCGAATGAAAAACTGTTTTTT.

The J gene is TRBJ2-7, the V gene TRBV7-8; the match to TRBD2 covers 7 bases. Germline V gene sequence: CDR1 SGHVS, CDR2 FQNEAQ. This CDR3 spans 13 amino acids. V gave up 0 bases and J gave up 6 bases; unmatched junction bases: 2. CDR3 sequence reads: CASSLAGEGEQYF. The CDR3, as DNA: TGTGCCAGCAGCTTAGCGGGGGAGGGCGAGCAGTACTTC.

The gene calls are TRBV5-1 and TRBJ2-7, with D unresolved. The CDR3 consists of 13 residues. The germline gives CDR1 SGHRS, CDR2 YFSETQ. Trimming cost V 7 bases and J 1 base, with 12 bases left between them. The CDR3 spells CASRTETSYEQYF. In nucleotides, the CDR3 is TGCGCCAGCCGGACGGAGACTTCCTACGAGCAGTACTTC.

The V and J genes are TRBV2 and TRBJ1-1, with unresolved D. The CDR3 runs 14 residues. Germline assignment: CDR1 SNHLY and CDR2 FYNNEI. The V end was cut by 4 bases, the J end by 3 bases, with 12 bases between. CDR3: CASSGRRDDTEAFF. The CDR3 DNA reads TGTGCCAGCAGTGGAAGGAGGGATGACACTGAAGCTTTCTTT.

The chain uses TRBV27 and TRBJ1-2; D might be TRBD1 (6 bases). The CDR3 runs to 16 residues. V was trimmed by 2 bases and J by 6 bases, leaving 19 bases between them. Germline V gene lookup returns CDR1 MNHEY and CDR2 SMNVEV (reference sequence). CDR3 DNA sequence: TGTGCCAGCAGTTTAGGCCCGGGACACGGCCTGGATGGCTACACCTTC. Amino acids: CASSLGPGHGLDGYTF.

J is TRBJ2-5 and V is TRBV5-1; 8 bases line up with TRBD1. Germline lookup yields CDR1 SGHRS and CDR2 YFSETQ. This CDR3 region has 14 residues. V gave up 3 bases and J gave up 5 bases; unmatched junction bases: 6. In DNA, the CDR3 is TGCGCCAGCAGCTCGTTGACAGGGGAGGAGACCCAGTACTTC. Its translation is CASSSLTGEETQYF.

This sequence joins TRBV5-1 and TRBJ2-1; TRBD2 agrees at 11 bases. Trimming removed 2 bases from V and 5 bases from J; junction bases left unmatched: 6. Per germline, CDR1 SGHRS and CDR2 YFSETQ. CDR3 size: 16 residues. The CDR3 DNA reads TGCGCCAGCAGCTTATATAGCGGGAGGGCCGACAATGAGCAGTTCTTC. This encodes CASSLYSGRADNEQFF.

This clone was observed once. The V and J genes are TRBV4-1 and TRBJ2-3, with TRBD2 identical over 8 bases. The CDR3 loop spans 15 amino acids. The germline gives CDR1 MGHRA, CDR2 YSYEKL. V was clipped by 3 bases and J by 3 bases; unmatched bases: 5. CDR3 sequence (DNA): TGCGCCAGCAGCCACCCCCCTAGCGGGACAGATACGCAGTATTTT. It codes for CASSHPPSGTDTQYF.

The chain combines TRBV4-1 with TRBJ2-1, with 8 positions matching TRBD2. The length of the CDR3 is 17 residues. V trimming: 1 base; J trimming: 4 bases; junction bases outside the gene matches: 9. Germline V gives CDR1 MGHRA, CDR2 YSYEKL. CDR3 protein: CASSQVPGLVSYNEQFF. The CDR3 DNA reads TGCGCCAGCAGCCAAGTTCCGGGACTAGTCTCATACAATGAGCAGTTCTTC.

The chain couples TRBV5-6 to TRBJ2-3; 7 positions match TRBD2. Losses at the gene ends were 4 bases for V and 6 bases for J; bases not matched to a gene: 14. Germline V gene sequence: CDR1 SGHDT, CDR2 YYEEEE. The CDR3 has 16 amino acids. The CDR3 is CASSPLAGEGWDTQYF. The CDR3 region has the DNA TGTGCCAGCAGCCCCTTGGCGGGAGAGGGTTGGGATACGCAGTATTTT.

This chain connects TRBV7-2 to TRBJ2-7; maybe TRBD2 (6 bases). This CDR3 spans 14 amino acids. With 1 base removed from V and 8 bases from J, the gap between germline ends came to 15 bases. Germline assignment: CDR1 SGHTA and CDR2 FQGNSA. The DNA for the CDR3 is TGTGCCAGCAGCTTAGTTGGGGACTTAGCCCAGCAGTACTTC. This encodes CASSLVGDLAQQYF.

V usage is TRBV5-1 and J usage is TRBJ1-4; tentatively, D is TRBD1 (5 bases). Germline values: CDR1 SGHRS, CDR2 YFSETQ. This CDR3 has 12 amino acids. V dropped 5 bases and J dropped 11 bases, with 13 bases sitting between them. The CDR3 loop is CASSADSSKLFF. CDR3 in DNA: TGCGCCAGCAGTGCCGACAGCTCGAAACTGTTTTTT.

The chain uses TRBV7-9 and TRBJ2-7; D is possibly TRBD2 (5 bases). Trimming left V 5 bases short and J 3 bases short, with 14 bases between. CDR1 SEHNR and CDR2 FQNEAQ come from the germline V gene (reference sequence). This CDR3 is built from 14 residues. As DNA, the CDR3 is TGTGCCAGCAGCCCCATCGGAGGCGGCTACGAGCAGTACTTC. Translating gives CASSPIGGGYEQYF. Full variable domain (missing parts from reference TRBV7-9 and TRBJ2-7): DTGVSQNPRHKITKRGQNVTFRCDPISEHNRLYWYRQTLGQGPEFLTYFQNEAQLEKSRLLSDRFSAERPKGSFSTLEIQRTEQGDSAMYLCASSPIGGGYEQYFGPGTRLTVT.

The genes are TRBV27 and TRBJ2-2; 12 bases line up with TRBD2. The length of the CDR3 is 17 residues. The V gene end was trimmed by 5 bases and the J gene end by 6 bases; junction bases not matched to a gene: 10. Germline values: CDR1 MNHEY, CDR2 SMNVEV (reference sequence). DNA for the CDR3: TGTGCCAGCAGTGGTAGACTAGCGGGAGTTCTCCCCGGGGAGCTGTTTTTT. This sequence encodes CASSGRLAGVLPGELFF.

The rearrangement joins TRBV5-4 to TRBJ1-2, with D perhaps TRBD1 (6 bases). The length of the CDR3 is 15 residues. V dropped 2 bases and J dropped 1 base, with 12 bases sitting between them. In germline, CDR1 is SGHNT, CDR2 YYREEE (reference sequence). Here the CDR3 DNA reads TGTGCCAGCAGCTTACCGCCAGGGGATAACTATGGCTACACCTTC. It is translated as CASSLPPGDNYGYTF. The complete variable domain, with remaining parts taken from reference TRBV5-4 and TRBJ1-2, reads ETGVTQSPTHLIKTRGQQVTLRCSSQSGHNTVSWYQQALGQGPQFIFQYYREEENGRGNFPPRFSGLQFPNYSSELNVNALELDDSALYLCASSLPPGDNYGYTFGSGTRLTVV.

This chain connects TRBV27 to TRBJ2-5; either TRBD1 or TRBD2 may fit D (5 bases each). The CDR3 covers 12 residues. Trimming left V 7 bases short and J 9 bases short, with 15 bases between. CDR1 and CDR2 from the germline V gene are MNHEY and SMNVEV (reference sequence). CDR3 region: CASTNGGGAQYF. In nucleotides, the CDR3 is TGTGCCAGCACAAACGGTGGGGGAGCCCAGTACTTC.